This T cell receptor (beta chain) originates from a study of CD8 T cells in ankylosing spondylitis. It was by quantitative 5'-RACE with molecular barcodes that TCR beta libraries were made. TCRdb recomputed calls from the 5' RACE reads with MiXCR, one row per CDR3 protein. The sample has tens of thousands of distinct CDR3 sequences; 5.3% are singletons. This clonotype came up many times. This CDR3 is built from 15 residues. CDR1 and CDR2 (germline): SGDLS, YYNGEE. The V end lost 4 bases, the J end lost 4 bases, and 15 bases lay between the germline ends. V and J are TRBV9 and TRBJ1-3; D remains ambiguous. The sequence derives from a female donor with ankylosing spondylitis or in good health (not recorded which). Sequencing used blood, either unsorted or a sorted T cell fraction (not recorded which). CDR3 loop: CASSRIQTQGNTIYF. CDR3 nucleotides: TGTGCCAGCAGCCGGATACAGACGCAAGGAAACACCATATATTTT. The variable domain in full, with the rest retrieved from reference TRBV9 and TRBJ1-3, is DSGVTQTPKHLITATGQRVTLRCSPRSGDLSVYWYQQSLDQGLQFLIQYYNGEERAKGNILERFSAQQFPDLHSELNLSSLELGDSALYFCASSRIQTQGNTIYFGEGSWLTVV.